The 14 T cell receptor beta chains listed next were all sequenced from one sample in a study of blood T cells in healthy people across ages. A second PCR, run for roughly 6 to 11 cycles, used a sample-barcoded 5' primer plus a J-beta primer mix. TCRdb itself ran the 5' RACE reads through MiXCR, one entry per CDR3 protein. Of 780,000 or so distinct CDR3 sequences listed, approximately 55% were seen once; the top ten hold roughly 37%. Material for sequencing was blood. The origin of the receptors is a man aged 80 or over in good health.

V and J are TRBV12-3 or TRBV12-4 and TRBJ2-2; TRBD1 is a possible D gene (6 bases). With 2 bases removed from V and 4 bases from J, the gap between germline ends came to 8 bases. CDR3 length: 14 amino acids. The CDR3 DNA sequence: TGTGCCAGCAGTTTACTACAGGGCACCGGGGAGCTGTTTTTT. It codes for CASSLLQGTGELFF.

Written as DNA, the CDR3 is TGCGCCAGCAGCCAAGATGGGGGAACCCAACGGACTTTCTTT. Residues: CASSQDGGTQRTFF. V is TRBV4-1 and J is TRBJ1-1, with a tentative D call TRBD1 (5 bases). Germline values: CDR1 MGHRA, CDR2 YSYEKL. Between the trimmed V and J ends, which lost 0 bases and 12 bases, there was a span of 17 bases. CDR3 length equals 14 residues.

The V and J genes are TRBV6-6 and TRBJ2-7, with 10 bases fitting TRBD2. Trimming at V came to 1 base and at J to 4 bases, leaving 4 bases not matched to a gene. In germline, CDR1 is MNHNY, CDR2 SVGAGI (reference sequence). The CDR3 has 15 residues. The CDR3 loop reads CASSYFQAGGYEQYF. CDR3 DNA: TGTGCCAGCAGTTACTTCCAAGCGGGGGGGTACGAGCAGTACTTC.

This clonotype occurred a few times. The rearrangement links TRBV3-1 to TRBJ2-7; tentatively, D is TRBD1 (6 bases). V was pared by 4 bases and J by 6 bases, with 13 bases between. The CDR3 is 13 residues long. From germline, CDR1 is LGHDT and CDR2 YNNKEL (reference sequence). The CDR3 region has the DNA TGTGCCAGCAGCCCTCCCCTGGGGGCCGAGCAGTACTTC. Encoded protein: CASSPPLGAEQYF.

About this clonotype: At one end the junction does not follow the germline gene, possibly because of a read error. The CDR3: CTISEGTGLGKTQFF. CDR3 nucleotide sequence: TGTACCATCAGTGAGGGGACAGGGCTTGGAAAGACCCAGTTCTTC. The chain employs TRBV10-3 and TRBJ2-1, with 9 positions matching TRBD1. This CDR3 comprises 15 residues. Germline assignment: CDR1 ENHRY and CDR2 SYGVKD.

This clonotype occurred many times. The genes are TRBV11-2 and TRBJ1-2; 7 bases line up with TRBD1. With 4 bases clipped from V and 1 base from J, the junction kept 6 bases outside the gene matches. CDR1 SGHAT and CDR2 FQNNGV come from the germline V gene. The CDR3 extends over 15 amino acids. CDR3 nucleotides: TGTGCCAGCAGCTACGGGACAGTTGATAACTATGGCTACACCTTC. It codes for CASSYGTVDNYGYTF.

Only a few counts were recorded for this clonotype. The J gene is TRBJ2-5, the V gene TRBV6-6; 7 nucleotides match TRBD2. The V gene's germline CDR1 is MNHNY and CDR2 SVGAGI (reference sequence). V shed 11 bases, J shed 5 bases, and the junction held 14 bases outside the gene matches. This CDR3 region has 14 residues. The CDR3 here is CAVMAGVPEETQYF. The DNA for the CDR3 is TGTGCCGTTATGGCGGGAGTACCGGAGGAGACCCAGTACTTC.

This rearrangement joins TRBV5-5 to TRBJ2-1; D is possibly TRBD2 (6 bases). The V end was cut by 0 bases, the J end by 2 bases, with 9 bases between. This CDR3 comprises 15 residues. Germline loops: CDR1 SGHKS, CDR2 YYEKEE (reference sequence). The chain's CDR3 is CASSLDGGTYNEQFF. Written as DNA, the CDR3 is TGTGCCAGCAGCTTGGATGGGGGGACCTACAATGAGCAGTTCTTC.

The rearrangement links TRBV3-1 to TRBJ1-6; TRBD1 is a possible D gene (5 bases). This CDR3 is built from 15 residues. Germline V gene sequence: CDR1 LGHDT, CDR2 YNNKEL (reference sequence). V gave up 4 bases and J gave up 8 bases, with 15 bases separating them. CDR3 loop: CASSRQPSRDSPLHF. As DNA, the CDR3 is TGTGCCAGCAGCCGACAGCCCTCTAGGGATTCACCCCTCCACTTT. Complete variable domain (other parts from reference TRBV3-1 and TRBJ1-6): DTAVSQTPKYLVTQMGNDKSIKCEQNLGHDTMYWYKQDSKKFLKIMFSYNNKELIINETVPNRFSPKSPDKAHLNLHINSLELGDSAVYFCASSRQPSRDSPLHFGNGTRLTVT.

This chain joins TRBV27 and TRBJ1-4, with no clear D. The CDR3 has 17 amino acids. The V end was cut by 4 bases, the J end by 0 bases, with 15 bases between. Germline lookup yields CDR1 MNHEY and CDR2 SMNVEV (reference sequence). In DNA form, the CDR3 reads TGTGCCAGCAGTTCCCTTCACGCAGTTGCAACTAATGAAAAACTGTTTTTT. Protein sequence: CASSSLHAVATNEKLFF.

The V and J genes are TRBV21-1 and TRBJ2-5; TRBD1, the table's D call, lacks a check against the DNA. TRBV21-1 is noted as a pseudogene. This CDR3 is built from 20 residues. The CDR3 DNA is TGTGCCAGCAGCACACAAGGACGAAGACAGGGTCCAGGGCGGCGAGAGACCCAGTACTTC. Protein product: CASSTQGRRQGPGRRETQYF.

In this sample, this clonotype turned up once. The chain combines TRBV29-1 with TRBJ2-1; D gene unclear. V was shortened by 2 bases and J by 6 bases, with 5 bases between the two germline ends. The CDR3 sequence is 11 residues long. Germline CDR1 and CDR2: SQVTM and ANQGSEA. This CDR3 is CSVESVNEQFF. CDR3 nucleotide sequence: TGCAGCGTTGAATCGGTCAATGAGCAGTTCTTC.

The J gene is TRBJ2-6, the V gene TRBV28; 8 bases are a match to TRBD1. The CDR3 extends over 18 amino acids. V lost 9 bases, J lost 0 bases, and 13 bases stayed unmatched. The germline V gene has CDR1 MDHEN and CDR2 SYDVKM. The CDR3 loop reads CASKLSGTGNSGANVLTF. The CDR3, as DNA: TGTGCCAGTAAACTGTCCGGGACAGGAAACTCTGGGGCCAACGTCCTGACTTTC.

The chain employs TRBV29-1 and TRBJ2-1, with TRBD1 identical over 8 bases. Germline V CDR1 and CDR2: SQVTM, ANQGSEA. This CDR3 contains 15 residues. V gave up 5 bases and J gave up 4 bases; unmatched junction bases: 10. CDR3 sequence reads: CSVRGGDRHYNEQFF. The CDR3 DNA sequence: TGCAGCGTTCGGGGCGGGGACAGGCATTACAATGAGCAGTTCTTC.